This TCR beta chain appears in the sequencing data of a study of T cell responses to AZD1222 COVID-19 vaccine (dated by TCRdb to the early 2020s). About the full investigation: Because spike-specific TCR depth and breadth did not differ between the two schedules, AZD1222 recipients who got a second dose at roughly 4 weeks were pooled with those who got a second dose at roughly 12 weeks. A total of approximately 230 trial participants underwent TCR sequencing, of whom 200 to 220 received two doses of AZD1222 and about 25 received two doses of the MenACWY control vaccine. Trial participants were enrolled by age into 18-55, 56-69 and 70-plus year subgroups, with around 140, 26 and 57 TCR-sequenced participants respectively.

The CDR3 regions of human TCRbeta chains were analyzed by immunosequencing. The authors processed their data as follows. Repertoire TCRs were matched against a reference library of SARS-CoV-2-specific TCRs generated with the MIRA antigen-specificity platform. Breadth meant the fraction of unique TCRs that were SARS-CoV-2-associated, whereas depth meant the fraction of total T cells that were SARS-CoV-2-associated. Each spike-specific TCR was assigned to its reactive spike region and to a CD4 or CD8 class using the MIRA data. Log10-transformed breadth and depth values were compared by one-way ANOVA with Sidak's multiple comparisons tests. The source is immuneACCESS, and TCRdb retained only in-frame sequences with V and J called. Part of the clones is not carried over; for the studies checked, unresolved V genes explain less than half of this, and the remainder is unexplained. V, J and clone size are taken as reported in that table, and D and trimming were inferred from the DNA itself. For this sample the table gives 130,000 to 150,000 clones, of which roughly nine tenths were detected only once. Roughly 1.7% of the sample is held by the ten biggest clonotypes.

Remarks on this clone: This clone's antigen is unknown. No clone much larger than this one lies a single base away; base qualities are absent.

The junction carries 10 bases between V and J, which are trimmed by 6 bases and 5 bases respectively. There are 12 amino acids in the CDR3, from cysteine to phenylalanine inclusive. Here the CDR3 DNA is all that survives: 36 bases in frame from base 1. For CDR1 and CDR2, the germline V gene lists MDHEN and SYDVKM. Summary of the overall study and its limitations: Conclusions about previously exposed vaccinees were limited because only six AZD1222 recipients were SARS-CoV-2 seropositive at baseline. Because no day 14 peak-response samples were available, repertoires were characterized only after the peak T cell response. Vaccine-associated CD4 TCRs spanned the whole spike protein, with dominant responses in regions 160-218 and 743-854. Most participants were white British and females outnumbered males, and the authors suggested that clonal diversity may have been underestimated. Reportedly, close to half of the unique spike-specific TCRs recognized epitopes lying outside the regions that are mutated in the B.1.351 and B.1.1.7 variants. The 56-69-year group was small, and its depth increase did not reach significance, likely because of low power. After two AZD1222 doses, spike-specific TCR breadth and depth were significantly higher than at day 0 and than in MenACWY recipients.

The time point label, read with the paper, signifies: baseline before first vaccination. Samples from vaccinated people were obtained from the UK trials COV001 and COV002, which included a single-blind randomized controlled phase 2/3 trial of AZD1222 (ChAdOx1 nCoV-19) in healthy adults. Trial participant PBMC samples were collected at day 0 and day 28 after the second dose for TCRbeta chain sequencing. Sequencing was performed on peripheral blood, taken on day 0 of AZD1222 vaccination. The chain couples TRBV28 to TRBJ2-5; no D gene can be assigned with confidence. This clonotype was obtained from an adult in good health. The DNA sequence is TGTGCCAGCAGCTGGGCCGTGGAGACCCAGTACTTC. This gives the protein CASSWAVETQYF.